This T cell receptor (beta chain) was captured by sequencing in a study of blood T cell repertoires in COVID-19. Looking at the study overall: T cells, B-cell-depleted T cells, or PBMCs supplied cDNA or gDNA.

All recovered Cohort 3 donors got two negative PCRs, got clearance, or saw symptom resolution. CDR3 size: 16 residues. Germline V lookup: CDR1 GTSNPN, CDR2 SVGIG (reference sequence). V gave up 3 bases and J gave up 0 bases; unmatched junction bases: 10. Under the authors' procedure: Amplification of reference gene primers provided the estimated nucleated cell counts. This table comes from immunoSEQ multiplex PCR, and its TCRdb copy is limited to in-frame clones, with some not included. V, J and clone size reflect that table, while D and trimming were determined from the DNA. This table has 250,000 to 400,000 clones, more than 75% appearing once.

This receptor was identified in a man between 60 and 75 years old who had recovered from COVID-19. The rearrangement links TRBV30 to TRBJ1-2; 7 nucleotides line up with TRBD1. What was sequenced was PBMCs or T cells enriched from blood (not recorded which). CDR3 residues: CAWRAPGTVSNYGYTF. The CDR3 region has the DNA TGTGCCTGGAGGGCACCTGGGACAGTATCTAACTATGGCTACACCTTC.